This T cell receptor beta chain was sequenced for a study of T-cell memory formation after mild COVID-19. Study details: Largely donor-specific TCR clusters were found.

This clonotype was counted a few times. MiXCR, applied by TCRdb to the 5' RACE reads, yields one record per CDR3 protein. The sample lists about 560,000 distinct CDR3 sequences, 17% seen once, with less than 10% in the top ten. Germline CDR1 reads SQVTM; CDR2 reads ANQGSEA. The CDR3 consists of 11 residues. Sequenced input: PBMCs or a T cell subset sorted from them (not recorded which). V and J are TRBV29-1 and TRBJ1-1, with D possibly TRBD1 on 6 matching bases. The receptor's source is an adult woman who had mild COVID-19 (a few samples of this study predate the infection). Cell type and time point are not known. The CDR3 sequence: CIGRGPAEAFF. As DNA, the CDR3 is TGCATCGGACGGGGGCCCGCTGAAGCTTTCTTT.